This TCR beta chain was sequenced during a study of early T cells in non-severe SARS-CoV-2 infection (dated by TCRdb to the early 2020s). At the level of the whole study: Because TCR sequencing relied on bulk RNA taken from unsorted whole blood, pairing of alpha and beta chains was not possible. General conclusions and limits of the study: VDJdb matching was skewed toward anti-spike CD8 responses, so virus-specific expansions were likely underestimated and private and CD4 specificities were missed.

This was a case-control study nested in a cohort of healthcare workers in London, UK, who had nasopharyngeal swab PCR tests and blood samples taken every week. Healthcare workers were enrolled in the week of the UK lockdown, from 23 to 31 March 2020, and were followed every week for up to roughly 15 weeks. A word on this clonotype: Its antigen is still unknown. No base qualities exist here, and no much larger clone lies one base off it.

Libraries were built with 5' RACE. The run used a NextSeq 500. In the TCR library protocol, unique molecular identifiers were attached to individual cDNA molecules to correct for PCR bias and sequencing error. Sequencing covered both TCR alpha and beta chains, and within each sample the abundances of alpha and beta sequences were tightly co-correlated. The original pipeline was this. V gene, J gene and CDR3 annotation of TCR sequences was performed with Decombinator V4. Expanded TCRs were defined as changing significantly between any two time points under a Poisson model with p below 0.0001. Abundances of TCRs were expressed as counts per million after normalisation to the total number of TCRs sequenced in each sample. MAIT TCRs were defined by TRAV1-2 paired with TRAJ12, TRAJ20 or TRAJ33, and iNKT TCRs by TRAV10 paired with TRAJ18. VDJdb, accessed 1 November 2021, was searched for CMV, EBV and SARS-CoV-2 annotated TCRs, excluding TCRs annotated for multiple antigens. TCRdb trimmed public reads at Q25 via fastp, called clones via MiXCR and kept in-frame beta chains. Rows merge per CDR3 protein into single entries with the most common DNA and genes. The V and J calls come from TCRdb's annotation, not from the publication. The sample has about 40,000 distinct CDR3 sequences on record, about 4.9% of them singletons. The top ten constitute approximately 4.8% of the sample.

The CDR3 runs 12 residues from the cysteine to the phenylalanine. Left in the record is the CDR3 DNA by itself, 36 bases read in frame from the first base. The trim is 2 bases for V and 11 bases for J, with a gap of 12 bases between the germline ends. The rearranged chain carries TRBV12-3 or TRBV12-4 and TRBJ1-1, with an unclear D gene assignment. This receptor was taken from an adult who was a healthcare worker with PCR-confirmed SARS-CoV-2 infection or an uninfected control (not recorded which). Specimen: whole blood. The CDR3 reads CASSLLTPAAFF. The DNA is TGTGCCAGCAGTTTACTAACCCCAGCGGCTTTCTTT.